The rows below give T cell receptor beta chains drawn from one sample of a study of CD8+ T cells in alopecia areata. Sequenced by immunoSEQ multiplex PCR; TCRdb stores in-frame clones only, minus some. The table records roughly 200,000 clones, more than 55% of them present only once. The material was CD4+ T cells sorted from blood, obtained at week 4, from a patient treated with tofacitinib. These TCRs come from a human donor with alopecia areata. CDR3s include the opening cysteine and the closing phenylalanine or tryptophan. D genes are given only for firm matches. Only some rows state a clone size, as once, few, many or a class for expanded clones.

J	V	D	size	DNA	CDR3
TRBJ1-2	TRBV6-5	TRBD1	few	TGTGCCAGCAGTATTTCGGGACAGTCGGTCTATGGCTACACCTTC	CASSISGQSVYGYTF
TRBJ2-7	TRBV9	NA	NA	TGTGCCAGCAGCGTAGGGTCAGGGGACCCCTACGAGCAGTACTTC	CASSVGSGDPYEQYF
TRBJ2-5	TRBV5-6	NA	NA	TGTGCCAGCAGCTTGGCAGGGAGAGCAGAGACCCAGTACTTC	CASSLAGRAETQYF
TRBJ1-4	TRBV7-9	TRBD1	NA	TGTGCCAGCAGCCAGGACAGGGTGAAGACTAATGAAAAACTGTTTTTT	CASSQDRVKTNEKLFF
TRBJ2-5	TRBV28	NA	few	TGTGCCAGCAGTTTATCGATCTCTTTAGGGACCCAGTACTTC	CASSLSISLGTQYF
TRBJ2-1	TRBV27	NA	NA	TGTGCCAGCAGCATAGGGAGCTCCTACAATGAGCAGTTCTTC	CASSIGSSYNEQFF
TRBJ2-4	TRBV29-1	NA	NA	TGCAGCGTTGAGGGGCAGGTCAGAAACATTCAGTACTTC	CSVEGQVRNIQYF
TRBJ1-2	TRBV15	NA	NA	TGTGCCACTCAAGACAGTAACTATGGCTACACCTTC	CATQDSNYGYTF
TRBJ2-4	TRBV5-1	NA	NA	TGCGCCAGCAGCTCAACCGGGACGTATGACATTCAGTACTTC	CASSSTGTYDIQYF
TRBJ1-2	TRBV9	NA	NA	TGTGCCAGCAGCGTAGACCCCACAGCTAACTATGGCTACACCTTC	CASSVDPTANYGYTF
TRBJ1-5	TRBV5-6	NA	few	TGTGCCAGCAGCCCCAGGTGGAAGCTTCAGCCCCAGCATTTT	CASSPRWKLQPQHF
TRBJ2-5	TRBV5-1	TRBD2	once	TGCGCCAGCAGTACCGGGACTAGGCGGGAGACCCAGTACTTC	CASSTGTRRETQYF
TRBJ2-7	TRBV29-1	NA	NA	TGCAGCGTACCGGCCAGGGGGGCCTACGAGCAGTACTTC	CSVPARGAYEQYF
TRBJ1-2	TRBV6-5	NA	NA	TGTGCCAGCAAGTTGGGGGCGTCTAACTATGGCTACACCTTC	CASKLGASNYGYTF
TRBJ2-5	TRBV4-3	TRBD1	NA	TGCGCCAGCAGCCAAGGCCCCGTTGGACAGGGAGGCCAAGAGACCCAGTACTTC	CASSQGPVGQGGQETQYF
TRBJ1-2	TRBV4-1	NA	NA	TGCGCCAGCAGCCAAGATACGGGCTTATATGGCTACACCTTC	CASSQDTGLYGYTF
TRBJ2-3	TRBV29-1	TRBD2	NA	TGCAGCGTTCACGGGGGGGACGATACGCAGTATTTT	CSVHGGDDTQYF
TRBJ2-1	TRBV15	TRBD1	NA	TGTGCCACCAGCACAGACAGGGCGACAAGGAATGAGCAGTTCTTC	CATSTDRATRNEQFF
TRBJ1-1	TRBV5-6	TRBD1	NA	TGTGGCCGCCCAGGGGGGAGGACTGAAGCTTTCTTT	CGRPGGRTEAFF
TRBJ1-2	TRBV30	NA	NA	TGTGCCCGGAGTGTACAAGCAGGCATCGGTGGCTACACCTTC	CARSVQAGIGGYTF
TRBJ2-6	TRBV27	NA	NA	TGTGCCAGCAGTGGGGGAGGACTCTCTGGGGCCAACGTCCTGACTTTC	CASSGGGLSGANVLTF
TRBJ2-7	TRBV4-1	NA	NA	TGCGCCAGCAGCCAAGATTGGACAAACTCCTACGAGCAGTACTTC	CASSQDWTNSYEQYF
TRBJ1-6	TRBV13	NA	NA	TGTGCCAGCAGCTTGGGACTTAATAATTCACCCCTCCACTTT	CASSLGLNNSPLHF
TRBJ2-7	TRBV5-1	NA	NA	TGCGCCAGCAGCTTGGGGCAGGGGAACTACGAGCAGTACTTC	CASSLGQGNYEQYF
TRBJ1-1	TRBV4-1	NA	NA	TGCGCCAGCAGCCAAGGTGGTGGGCACACTGAAGCTTTCTTT	CASSQGGGHTEAFF
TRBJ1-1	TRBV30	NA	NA	TGTGCCTGGAGCCCTGGACGGGGCGTGAGGGCTTTCTTT	CAWSPGRGVRAFF
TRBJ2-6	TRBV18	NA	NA	TGTGCCAGCTCTCCCCGGGAAACTGGGGCCAACGTCCTGACTTTC	CASSPRETGANVLTF
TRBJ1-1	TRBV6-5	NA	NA	TGTGCCAGCAGCTCCACCGGCACTGAAGCTTTCTTT	CASSSTGTEAFF
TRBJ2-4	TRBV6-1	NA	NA	TGTGCCAGCAGTTGGGACGGGGGAGGCCAAAACATTCAGTACTTC	CASSWDGGGQNIQYF
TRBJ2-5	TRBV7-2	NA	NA	TGTGCCAGCAGCGGCCTCCGGGAGACCCAGTACTTC	CASSGLRETQYF
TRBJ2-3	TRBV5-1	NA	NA	TGCGCCAGCAGCCTCGGTACACAGCATTTCACAGATACGCAGTATTTT	CASSLGTQHFTDTQYF
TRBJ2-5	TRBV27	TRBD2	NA	TGTGCCAGCAGTTTATACGGGGGGTCGGGGAAAGAGACCCAGTACTTC	CASSLYGGSGKETQYF
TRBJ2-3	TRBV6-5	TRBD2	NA	TGTGCCAGCAGTCTAGCGGGCCCTAGCACAGATACGCAGTATTTT	CASSLAGPSTDTQYF
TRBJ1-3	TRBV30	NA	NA	TGTGCCTGGAGCCTCGGGGGGGCGGGAGGAAACACCATATATTTT	CAWSLGGAGGNTIYF
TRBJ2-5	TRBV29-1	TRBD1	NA	TGCAGCGTGGGAACGACAGGGGCGGGAGAGACCCAGTACTTC	CSVGTTGAGETQYF
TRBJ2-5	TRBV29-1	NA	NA	TGCAGCGTTGAAAGGGCTTCACAAGAGACCCAGTACTTC	CSVERASQETQYF
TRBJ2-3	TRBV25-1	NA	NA	TGTGCCAGCAGTGAATATCGAGGGAGGGATACGCAGTATTTT	CASSEYRGRDTQYF
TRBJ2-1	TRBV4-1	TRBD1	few	TGCGCCAGCAGCCAAGTTACCCAGGGGGCAAAGTTCTTC	CASSQVTQGAKFF
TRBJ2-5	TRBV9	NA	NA	TGTGCCAGCACCCGGGATGGTCAAGAGACCCAGTACTTC	CASTRDGQETQYF
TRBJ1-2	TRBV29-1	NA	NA	TGCAGCGTTGAACAGAATGGCTACACCTTC	CSVEQNGYTF
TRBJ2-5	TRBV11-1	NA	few	TGTGCCAGCAGCCGGGACGGTAAAGAGACCCAGTACTTC	CASSRDGKETQYF
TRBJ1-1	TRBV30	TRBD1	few	TGTGCCTGGAGTGAAGGGACAGGGGTTGAAGCTTTCTTT	CAWSEGTGVEAFF
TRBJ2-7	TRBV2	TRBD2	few	TGTGCCAGCAAAGAAGCGGGGGGCCCCTCCTACGAGCAGTACTTC	CASKEAGGPSYEQYF
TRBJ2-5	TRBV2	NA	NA	TGTGCCAGCGGTTACGGGGGGCGCATGGAGACCCAGTACTTC	CASGYGGRMETQYF
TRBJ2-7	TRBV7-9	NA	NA	TGTGCCAGCAGCTCCCCCGTAGTGGATCTCTACGAGCAGTACTTC	CASSSPVVDLYEQYF
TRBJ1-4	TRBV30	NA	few	TGTGCCGGAAGGGGGGGCCGAGGTGAAAAACTGTTTTTT	CAGRGGRGEKLFF
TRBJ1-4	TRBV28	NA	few	TGTGCCAGCAGTTTAGTCCGGGACTTCGATGAAAAACTGTTTTTT	CASSLVRDFDEKLFF
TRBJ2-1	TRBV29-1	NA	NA	TGCAGCGTTGGAAGGGGCCTCTCCTACAATGAGCAGTTCTTC	CSVGRGLSYNEQFF
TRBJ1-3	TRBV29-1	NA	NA	TGCAGCGCCGAATCGGGGGCTGGAAACACCATATATTTT	CSAESGAGNTIYF
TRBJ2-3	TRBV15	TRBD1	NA	TGTGCCACCAGCAGAGATAAGGGGACAGGTATTGATACGCAGTATTTT	CATSRDKGTGIDTQYF
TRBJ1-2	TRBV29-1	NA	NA	TGCAACTGTCCTGCTGGGGATGGCTACACCTTC	CNCPAGDGYTF
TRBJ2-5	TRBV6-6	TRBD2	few	TGTGCCAGCAGTTACCGGGGGGGCCAAGAGACCCAGTACTTC	CASSYRGGQETQYF
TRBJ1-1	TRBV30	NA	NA	TGTGCCTGGGGGCCGATAGTTGAAGCTTTCTTT	CAWGPIVEAFF
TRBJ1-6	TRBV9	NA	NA	TGTGCCAGCAGCGTAGTAGGTTCACCCCTCCACTTT	CASSVVGSPLHF